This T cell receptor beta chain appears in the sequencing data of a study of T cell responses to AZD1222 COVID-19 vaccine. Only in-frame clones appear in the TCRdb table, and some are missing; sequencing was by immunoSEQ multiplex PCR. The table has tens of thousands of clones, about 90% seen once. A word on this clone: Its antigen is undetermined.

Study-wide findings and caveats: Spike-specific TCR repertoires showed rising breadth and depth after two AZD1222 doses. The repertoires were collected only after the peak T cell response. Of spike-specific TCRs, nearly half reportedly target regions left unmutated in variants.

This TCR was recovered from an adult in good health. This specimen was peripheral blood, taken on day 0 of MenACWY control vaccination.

The CDR3 DNA reads TGTGCCAGCAGCGCAACAGGGAATTCACCCCTCCACTTT. This translates into CASSATGNSPLHF. The chain couples TRBV6-5 to TRBJ1-6; D is perhaps TRBD1 (6 bases). The CDR3 runs to 13 residues. V shed 6 bases and J shed 7 bases, with 10 bases lying between them. Germline V CDR1 and CDR2: MNHEY, SVGAGI.